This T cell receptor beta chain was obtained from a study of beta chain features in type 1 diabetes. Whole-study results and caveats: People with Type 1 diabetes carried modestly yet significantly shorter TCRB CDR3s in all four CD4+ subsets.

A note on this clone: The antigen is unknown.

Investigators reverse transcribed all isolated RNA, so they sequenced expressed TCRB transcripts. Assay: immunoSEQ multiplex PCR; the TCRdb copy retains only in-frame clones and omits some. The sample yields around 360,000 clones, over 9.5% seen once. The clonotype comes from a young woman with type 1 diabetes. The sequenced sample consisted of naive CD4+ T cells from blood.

The CDR3 DNA follows: TGTGCCAGCAGGCACAGGGGGCCCTATGGCTACACCTTC. This sequence encodes CASRHRGPYGYTF. V gene TRBV7-2 combines with J gene TRBJ1-2, with 9 bases aligning to TRBD1. From germline, CDR1 is SGHTA and CDR2 FQGNSA. The CDR3 runs 13 residues. V dropped 6 bases and J dropped 4; count of bases not matched to a gene: 3.